Listed below are T cell receptor beta chains from one sample, sequenced in a study of blood T cell repertoires in COVID-19. Measured with immunoSEQ multiplex PCR; TCRdb has only the in-frame clones, and not every one. Found here are some 86,000 clones, approximately 88% of them singletons; the top ten hold 30% to 35%. The specimen was peripheral blood. Receptors originate from a woman older than 75 with active or convalescent COVID-19. CDR3s include the opening cysteine and the closing phenylalanine or tryptophan. D genes are given only for firm matches. Clone size appears in some rows only: once, few, many, or a class for an expanded clone.

TRBJ1-2,TRBV27,.,.,CASKESGRGYGYTF,TGTGCCAGCAAGGAGTCGGGCCGGGGCTATGGCTACACCTTC
TRBJ1-5,TRBV28,TRBD1,.,CASSLLGTGDNQPQHF,TGTGCCAGCAGTTTATTAGGGACAGGGGACAATCAGCCCCAGCATTTT
TRBJ1-5,TRBV6-5,.,.,CASSYSREYNQPQHF,TGTGCCAGCAGTTACTCTCGGGAATACAATCAGCCCCAGCATTTT
TRBJ1-2,TRBV3-1/TRBV3-2,TRBD1,.,CASSETRGRLYGYTF,TGTGCCAGCAGCGAAACCAGGGGGCGGCTTTATGGCTACACCTTC
TRBJ1-2,TRBV3-1/TRBV3-2,.,once,CASSQDFGGYTF,TGTGCCAGCAGCCAAGATTTCGGGGGCTACACCTTC
TRBJ2-5,TRBV19,TRBD1,few,CASSATGVPGTQYF,TGTGCCAGTAGTGCGACAGGGGTGCCTGGGACCCAGTACTTC
TRBJ2-1,TRBV29-1,TRBD1,.,CSVRDSQGFF,TGCAGCGTTCGGGACAGCCAGGGCTTCTTC
TRBJ2-1,TRBV5-4,TRBD2,.,CASTAASGYNEQFF,TGTGCCAGCACCGCGGCTAGCGGGTACAATGAGCAGTTCTTC
TRBJ2-7,TRBV2,TRBD2,.,CASSEAGRGGYEQYF,TGTGCCAGCAGTGAAGCGGGTCGGGGGGGTTACGAGCAGTACTTC
TRBJ1-1,TRBV7-8,.,.,CASSFGLDEAFF,TGTGCCAGCAGCTTTGGTTTAGATGAAGCTTTCTTT
TRBJ2-1,TRBV7-9,TRBD2,.,CASSPQRDGQVRKFF,TGTGCCAGCAGCCCACAGCGGGATGGCCAAGTCAGAAAGTTCTTC
TRBJ1-2,TRBV29-1,TRBD1,.,CSVDGTGVGGYTF,TGCAGCGTTGACGGGACAGGGGTAGGAGGCTACACCTTC
TRBJ1-3,TRBV7-2,.,few,CASSLEQHSGNTIYF,TGTGCCAGCAGCTTAGAACAACACTCTGGAAACACCATATATTTT
TRBJ1-2,TRBV5-3,.,.,CARSGMDSTSTF,TGTGCCAGAAGCGGGATGGACAGTACGAGCACCTTC
TRBJ1-3,TRBV7-8,.,.,CASSLVSGAAGNTIYF,TGTGCCAGCAGCTTAGTATCAGGGGCCGCTGGAAACACCATATATTTT
TRBJ2-1,TRBV5-1,.,.,CASSLGAHASEQFF,TGCGCCAGCAGCTTGGGAGCCCACGCATCCGAGCAGTTCTTC
TRBJ2-7,TRBV11-2,.,.,CASAASSYEQYF,TGTGCCAGCGCTGCCAGCTCCTACGAGCAGTACTTC
TRBJ1-3,TRBV5-6,.,.,CASSLVGPGRNSGNTIYF,TGTGCCAGCAGCTTGGTGGGCCCCGGGAGGAACTCTGGAAACACCATATATTTT
TRBJ2-3,TRBV7-2,TRBD2,.,CASSPASGPSFGRTQYF,TGTGCCAGCAGCCCTGCTAGCGGCCCCTCTTTCGGGCGGACGCAGTATTTT
TRBJ1-6,TRBV3-1/TRBV3-2,.,.,CASSHGGLGSPLHF,TGTGCCAGCAGCCACGGAGGACTGGGTTCACCCCTCCACTTT
TRBJ2-1,TRBV7-6,.,.,CASSLAAAAYNEQFF,TGTGCCAGCAGCTTAGCGGCGGCGGCCTACAATGAGCAGTTCTTC
TRBJ1-1,TRBV29-1,.,once,CSGEQGNTEAFF,TGCAGCGGAGAACAGGGGAACACTGAAGCTTTCTTT
TRBJ2-1,TRBV5-1,TRBD2,.,CASSLTQGLAGGLAYNEQFF,TGCGCCAGCAGCTTGACTCAGGGACTAGCGGGAGGTTTGGCCTACAATGAGCAGTTCTTC
TRBJ1-2,TRBV6-1,.,.,CASSASRADYRRGYTF,TGTGCCAGCAGTGCTAGCCGGGCGGACTACCGGAGGGGCTACACCTTC
TRBJ2-1,TRBV28,.,.,CASFWGRPSSYNEQFF,TGTGCCAGCTTTTGGGGCCGCCCGAGCTCCTACAATGAGCAGTTCTTC
TRBJ2-7,TRBV7-2,.,once,CASSLERGQASEQYF,TGTGCCAGCAGCTTAGAGCGGGGACAGGCGTCCGAGCAGTACTTC
TRBJ2-2,TRBV2,.,.,CASSETGQNTGELFF,TGTGCCAGCAGTGAGACGGGACAGAACACCGGGGAGCTGTTTTTT
TRBJ1-1,TRBV29-1,.,.,CSVARGGGNTEAFF,TGCAGCGTTGCTCGGGGCGGGGGGAACACTGAAGCTTTCTTT
TRBJ1-6,TRBV5-1,.,.,CASSLGWRGRASPLHF,TGCGCCAGCAGCTTGGGATGGAGGGGGAGGGCGTCACCCCTCCACTTT
TRBJ2-7,TRBV7-3,.,.,CASSPTPRAYEQYF,TGTGCCAGCAGCCCGACCCCGAGGGCCTACGAGCAGTACTTC
TRBJ2-7,TRBV3-1/TRBV3-2,TRBD2,.,CASRNGGGEQYF,TGTGCCAGCAGAAATGGGGGGGGCGAGCAGTACTTC
TRBJ1-5,TRBV28,TRBD1,.,CASRTGNQPQHF,TGTGCCAGCAGGACAGGGAATCAGCCCCAGCATTTT
TRBJ2-5,TRBV19,.,once,CASSINGRVGETQYF,TGTGCCAGTAGTATAAACGGGAGAGTGGGAGAGACCCAGTACTTC
TRBJ2-7,TRBV5-1,TRBD2,.,CASSLGGTSGRGYEQYF,TGCGCCAGCAGCTTGGGAGGGACTAGCGGGAGAGGGTACGAGCAGTACTTC
TRBJ2-2,TRBV5-5,.,.,CASSLAGSTGELFF,TGTGCCAGCAGCTTGGCGGGGAGCACCGGGGAGCTGTTTTTT
TRBJ1-3,TRBV19,.,.,CASLPQGSGNTIYF,TGTGCCAGCCTTCCTCAGGGCTCTGGAAACACCATATATTTT
TRBJ2-7,TRBV10-2,.,.,CASRGPFDSSYEQYF,TGCGCCAGCAGGGGCCCATTCGACAGCTCCTACGAGCAGTACTTC